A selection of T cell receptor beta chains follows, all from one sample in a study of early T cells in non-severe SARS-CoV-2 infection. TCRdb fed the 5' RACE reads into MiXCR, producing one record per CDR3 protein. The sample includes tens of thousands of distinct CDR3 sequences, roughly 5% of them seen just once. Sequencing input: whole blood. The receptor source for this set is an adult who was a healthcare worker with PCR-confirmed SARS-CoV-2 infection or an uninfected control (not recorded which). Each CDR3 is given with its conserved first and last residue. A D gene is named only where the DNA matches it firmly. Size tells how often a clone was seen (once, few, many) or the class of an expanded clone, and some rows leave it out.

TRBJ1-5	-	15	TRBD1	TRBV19	CASSIDSGTGKPQHF	TGTGCCAGTAGTATAGATTCGGGGACAGGGAAGCCCCAGCATTTT
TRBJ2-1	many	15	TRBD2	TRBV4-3	CASSQIAGGPNEQFF	TGCGCCAGCAGCCAGATAGCGGGAGGGCCCAATGAGCAGTTCTTC
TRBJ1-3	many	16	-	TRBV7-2	CASSLAGGNSGNTIYF	TGTGCCAGCAGCTTAGCGGGCGGAAACTCTGGAAACACCATATATTTT
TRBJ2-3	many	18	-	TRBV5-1	CASSLYRWRREGPDTQYF	TGCGCCAGCAGCTTGTACCGTTGGCGACGTGAGGGCCCAGATACGCAGTATTTT
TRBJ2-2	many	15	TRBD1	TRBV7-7	CASSAGTGDTGELFF	TGTGCCAGCAGCGCGGGGACAGGGGACACCGGGGAGCTGTTTTTT
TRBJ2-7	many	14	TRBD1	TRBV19	CASSVRGLNYEQYF	TGTGCCAGTAGTGTCAGGGGGCTCAACTACGAGCAGTACTTC
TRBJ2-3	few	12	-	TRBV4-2	CASSPRADTQYF	TGTGCCAGCAGCCCTCGAGCAGATACGCAGTATTTT
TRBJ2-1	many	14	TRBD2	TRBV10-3	CAIRGGRADSEQFF	TGTGCCATCAGGGGCGGGAGGGCCGACTCTGAGCAGTTCTTC
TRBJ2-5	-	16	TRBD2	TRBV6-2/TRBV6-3	CASTIAGGPIEETQYF	TGTGCCAGCACTATAGCGGGAGGGCCGATTGAAGAGACCCAGTACTTC
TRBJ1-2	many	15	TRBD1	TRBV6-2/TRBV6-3	CASRGTATLHYGYTF	TGTGCCAGCAGAGGGACAGCGACTCTTCACTATGGCTACACCTTC
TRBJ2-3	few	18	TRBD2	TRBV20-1	CSAPLGAGLAGEADTQYF	TGCAGTGCTCCCCTAGGAGCGGGACTAGCGGGAGAAGCAGATACGCAGTATTTT
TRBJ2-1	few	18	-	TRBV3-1	CASSQVYYSGKGYNEQFF	TGTGCCAGCAGCCAAGTTTACTACTCCGGGAAGGGGTACAATGAGCAGTTCTTC
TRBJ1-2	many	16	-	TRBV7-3	CASSPRPGAPSYGYTF	TGTGCCAGCAGCCCCAGGCCAGGGGCCCCTTCTTATGGCTACACCTTC
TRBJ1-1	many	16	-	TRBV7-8	CASSLGGGRTSTEAFF	TGTGCCAGCAGCTTAGGAGGGGGTAGGACGTCGACTGAAGCTTTCTTT
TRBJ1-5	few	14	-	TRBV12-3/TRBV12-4	CASSFGARGQPQHF	TGTGCCAGCAGTTTTGGGGCCAGGGGTCAGCCCCAGCATTTT
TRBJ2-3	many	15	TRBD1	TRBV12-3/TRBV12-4	CADQPPGTGTDTQYF	TGTGCCGACCAACCGCCCGGGACAGGAACAGATACGCAGTATTTT
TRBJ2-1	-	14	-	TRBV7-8	CASRGEVADNEQFF	TGTGCCAGCAGGGGTGAAGTGGCTGACAATGAGCAGTTCTTC
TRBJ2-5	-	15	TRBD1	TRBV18	CASSPRDRELETQYF	TGTGCCAGCTCACCAAGGGACAGGGAACTGGAGACCCAGTACTTC
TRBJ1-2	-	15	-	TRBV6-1	CASRPTSGATYGYTF	TGTGCCAGTAGACCAACCTCCGGGGCCACCTATGGCTACACCTTC
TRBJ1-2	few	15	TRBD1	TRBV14	CVSSQDRGQGNGYTF	TGTGTCAGCAGCCAAGATCGAGGACAGGGAAATGGCTACACCTTC
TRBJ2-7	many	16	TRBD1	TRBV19	CASSKNPGTGSYEQYF	TGTGCCAGTAGCAAGAACCCCGGGACAGGCTCCTACGAGCAGTACTTC
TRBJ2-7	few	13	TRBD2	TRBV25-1	CASSGTSSYEQYF	TGTGCCAGCAGCGGGACTAGCTCCTACGAGCAGTACTTC
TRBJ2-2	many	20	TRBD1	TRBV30	CAWTPQTPSLGQGSNGELFF	TGTGCCTGGACCCCACAGACTCCCTCACTGGGACAGGGGTCCAACGGGGAGCTGTTTTTT
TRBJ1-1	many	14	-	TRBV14	CASSRFSGNTEAFF	TGTGCCAGCAGCCGTTTTTCGGGGAACACTGAAGCTTTCTTT
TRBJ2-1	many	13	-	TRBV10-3	CAIRDQSGNEQFF	TGTGCCATCAGGGACCAATCGGGCAATGAGCAGTTCTTC
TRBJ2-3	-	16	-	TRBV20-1	CSARPIGRTLTDTQYF	TGCAGTGCTAGACCGATAGGCAGGACCCTCACAGATACGCAGTATTTT
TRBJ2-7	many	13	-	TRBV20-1	CSASSRSSYEQYF	TGCAGTGCTAGTAGCAGGTCCTCCTACGAGCAGTACTTC
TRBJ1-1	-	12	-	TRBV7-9	CASSLAQTEAFF	TGTGCCAGCAGCTTAGCACAAACTGAAGCTTTCTTT
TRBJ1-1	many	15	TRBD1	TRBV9	CASSAETGPGAEAFF	TGTGCCAGCAGCGCAGAGACAGGGCCTGGGGCTGAAGCTTTCTTT
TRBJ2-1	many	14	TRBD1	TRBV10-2	CASVGAGGYNEQFF	TGCGCCAGCGTAGGAGCAGGGGGCTACAATGAGCAGTTCTTC
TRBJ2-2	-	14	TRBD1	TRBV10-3	CAISGTGRIGELFF	TGTGCCATCTCCGGGACAGGGCGGATCGGGGAGCTGTTTTTT
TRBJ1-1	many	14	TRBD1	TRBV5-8	CATDRGFLNTEAFF	TGTGCCACAGACAGGGGCTTTCTGAACACTGAAGCTTTCTTT
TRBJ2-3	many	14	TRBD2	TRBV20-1	CSASVSGDFNTQYF	TGCAGTGCTAGTGTTAGCGGGGACTTTAATACGCAGTATTTT
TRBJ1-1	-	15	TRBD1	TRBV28	CASSSRDRGDTEAFF	TGTGCCAGCAGTTCCCGGGACAGGGGGGACACTGAAGCTTTCTTT
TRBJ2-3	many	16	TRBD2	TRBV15	CATSRGGSGGVYTQYF	TGTGCCACCAGCAGAGGCGGCAGCGGGGGTGTTTATACGCAGTATTTT
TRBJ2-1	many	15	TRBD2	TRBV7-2	CASSPPGLAGGGQFF	TGTGCCAGCAGCCCGCCCGGACTAGCGGGGGGCGGGCAGTTCTTC
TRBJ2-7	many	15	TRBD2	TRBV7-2	CASSLEAGGYYEQYF	TGTGCCAGCAGCTTAGAAGCGGGGGGTTACTACGAGCAGTACTTC
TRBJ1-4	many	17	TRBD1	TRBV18	CASSPGAWDRRNEKLFF	TGTGCCAGCTCACCAGGAGCGTGGGACAGGCGGAATGAAAAACTGTTTTTT
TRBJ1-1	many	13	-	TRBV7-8	CASSLYLNTEAFF	TGTGCCAGCAGCTTATACTTGAACACTGAAGCTTTCTTT
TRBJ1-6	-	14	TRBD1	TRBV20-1	CSAPPGQGNSPLHF	TGCAGTGCTCCACCGGGACAGGGGAATTCACCCCTCCACTTT
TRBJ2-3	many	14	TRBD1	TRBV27	CASKRDRVTDTQYF	TGTGCCAGCAAACGGGACAGGGTCACAGATACGCAGTATTTT
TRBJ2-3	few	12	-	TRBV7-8	CASSLWWDTQYF	TGTGCCAGCAGCTTATGGTGGGATACGCAGTATTTT